This T cell receptor beta chain was retrieved from a study of blood T cell repertoires in COVID-19. Study context: Acute and convalescent COVID-19 specimens originated in the United States, Italy and Spain. PBMCs, B-cell-depleted T cells, or T cells were the source of the cDNA or gDNA that made up the material.

The authors' processing: From reference gene primer amplification, estimates of nucleated cell counts were derived. Sequencing used immunoSEQ multiplex PCR; TCRdb keeps in-frame clones, though not all of them. V, J and clone size reflect that table, while D and trimming were determined from the DNA. The sample records 90,000 to 100,000 clones, roughly 85% being singletons. In Seattle, patients joined the study during active infection and were tracked longitudinally. Sequencing was done on a sample of peripheral blood. The sequence derives from a woman aged 60 to 75 with COVID-19, enrolled during active disease.

CDR3 DNA: TGTGCCAGCAGCTTTCTAGCGGGGACTTACACAGATACGCAGTATTTT. Translation: CASSFLAGTYTDTQYF. The chain couples TRBV7-2 to TRBJ2-3, with 9 bases fitting TRBD2. The V and J ends lost 3 bases and 2 bases, in that order; junction bases with no gene match: 6. The CDR3 length is 16 residues. Germline V gene lookup returns CDR1 SGHTA and CDR2 FQGNSA.